This TCR beta chain emerged from a study of early T cells in non-severe SARS-CoV-2 infection. Study as a whole: Bulk RNA isolated from unsorted whole blood underwent sequencing; chains were not paired.

Unique molecular identifiers (one per individual cDNA molecule) were attached. TCRdb called the 5' RACE reads again in MiXCR, with one record for every CDR3 protein. Of about 48,000 distinct CDR3 sequences in the sample, roughly 9.8% were seen once. This CDR3 contains 14 residues. V shed 5 bases and J 7 bases; nucleotides not matched to a gene: 5. This clonotype was counted at least ten times. The chain recombines TRBV12-3 or TRBV12-4 with TRBJ1-6; 7 nucleotides match TRBD1. The receptor was derived from an adult who was a healthcare worker with PCR-confirmed SARS-CoV-2 infection or an uninfected control (not recorded which). The material sequenced was whole blood. The CDR3: CASSLGGQNSPLHF. CDR3 coding DNA: TGTGCCAGCAGTCTAGGGGGCCAAAATTCACCCCTCCACTTT.